This TCR beta chain comes out of a study of T cells in Graves' hyperthyroidism and ophthalmopathy. General study points: Ophthalmopathy was predicted by the model a median of roughly 6.7 months ahead of onset.

The TCR beta CDR3 regions underwent amplification using RNA transcripts as the source. First-round RT-PCR targeting the TCR CDR3 was performed with the HTBI primer set. Via MiXCR, TCRdb re-called the multiplex PCR reads, giving one row per CDR3 protein. The data contain roughly 840,000 distinct CDR3 sequences, approximately 40% of them singletons. In the case of this clonotype: No antigen is known for it.

The CDR3 sequence is 13 residues long. CDR1 SGDLS and CDR2 YYNGEE come from the germline V gene. The V segment lost 3 bases and the J segment 8 bases; nucleotides outside the gene matches: 2. Absence of ophthalmopathy progression within 18 months defined stable Graves' hyperthyroidism. Uncontrolled infection, other autoimmune disease, pregnancy or lactation disqualified patients from enrolment. Out of 10 ml of fresh peripheral blood came the PBMCs. Material: blood. This rearrangement joins TRBV9 to TRBJ1-4, with 9 bases that match TRBD1. This clonotype was obtained from a man aged 18 to 29 with Graves' hyperthyroidism. The CDR3 DNA sequence: TGTGCCAGCAGCGGGACAGGGGCGGAAAAACTGTTTTTT. Residues: CASSGTGAEKLFF.